This T cell receptor beta chain was identified in a study of cytomegalovirus exposure and HLA in healthy donors. 13 Jbeta primers and 60 Vbeta primers were used for the PCR. Authors' methods: Unique TCR beta chains numbered 60 million to 100 million in a later analysis, with around 10 million shared. Clones were read by immunoSEQ multiplex PCR, and TCRdb kept only the in-frame ones, dropping some. Clone size and the V and J calls come from that table; the DNA yielded D and trimming. The table records roughly 100,000 clones, around 15% of them present only once. Note on this clone: Its matching antigen is unknown.

Study conclusions and caveats: The authors listed some 150 TCR beta chains as cytomegalovirus-associated. High sensitivity and specificity were reportedly achieved when the classifier diagnosed cytomegalovirus status. Some V segments (TRBV6-2 and TRBV6-3 among them) were excluded as indistinguishable.

With 2 bases removed from V and 5 bases from J, the gap between germline ends came to 16 bases. The CDR3 spans 16 residues. Germline CDR1 is SGDLS and CDR2 is YYNGEE. This receptor was identified in a female donor in good health and CMV-seronegative. Sequences were obtained from PBMCs. The V and J genes are TRBV9 and TRBJ2-2; tentative D call: TRBD1 (5 bases). The CDR3 DNA sequence: TGTGCCAGCAGCGTTCAAGGTTTCTCAGGGACCGGGGAGCTGTTTTTT. Translating gives CASSVQGFSGTGELFF.